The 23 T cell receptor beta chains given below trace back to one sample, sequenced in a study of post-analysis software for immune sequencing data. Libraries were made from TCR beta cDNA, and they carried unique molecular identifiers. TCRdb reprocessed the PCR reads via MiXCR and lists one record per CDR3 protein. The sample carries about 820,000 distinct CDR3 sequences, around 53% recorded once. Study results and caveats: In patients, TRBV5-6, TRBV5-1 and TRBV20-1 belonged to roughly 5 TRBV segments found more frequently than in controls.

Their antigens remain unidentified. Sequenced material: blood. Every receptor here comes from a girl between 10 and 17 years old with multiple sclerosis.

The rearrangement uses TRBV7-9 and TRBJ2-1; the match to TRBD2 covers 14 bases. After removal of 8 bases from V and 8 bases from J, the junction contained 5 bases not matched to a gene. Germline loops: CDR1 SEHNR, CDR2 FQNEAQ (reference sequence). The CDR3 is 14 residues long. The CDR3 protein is CASPGGLAGDEQFF. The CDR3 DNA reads TGTGCCAGCCCTGGGGGACTAGCGGGGGATGAGCAGTTCTTC.

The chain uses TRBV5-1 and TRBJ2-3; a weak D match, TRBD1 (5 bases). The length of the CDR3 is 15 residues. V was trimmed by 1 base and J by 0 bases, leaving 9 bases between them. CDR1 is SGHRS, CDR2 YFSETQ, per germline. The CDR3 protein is CASSLTGSSTDTQYF. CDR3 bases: TGCGCCAGCAGCTTGACAGGCTCTAGCACAGATACGCAGTATTTT.

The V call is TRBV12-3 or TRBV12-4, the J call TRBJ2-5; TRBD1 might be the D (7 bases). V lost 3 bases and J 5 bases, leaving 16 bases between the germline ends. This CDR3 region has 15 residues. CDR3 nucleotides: TGTGCCAGCAGTTTGTGGGAGGCAGGGGGGGAGACCCAGTACTTC. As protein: CASSLWEAGGETQYF.

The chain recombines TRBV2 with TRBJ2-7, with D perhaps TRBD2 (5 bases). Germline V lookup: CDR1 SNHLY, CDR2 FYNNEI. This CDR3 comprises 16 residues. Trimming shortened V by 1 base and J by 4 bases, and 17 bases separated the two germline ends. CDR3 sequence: CASSEDRVFEGYEQYF. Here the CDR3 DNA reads TGTGCCAGCAGTGAAGACAGAGTTTTTGAGGGTTACGAGCAGTACTTC.

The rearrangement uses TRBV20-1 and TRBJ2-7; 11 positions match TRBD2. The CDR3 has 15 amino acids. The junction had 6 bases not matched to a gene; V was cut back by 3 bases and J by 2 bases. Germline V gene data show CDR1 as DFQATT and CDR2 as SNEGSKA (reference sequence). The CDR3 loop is CSARVTSGVPYEQYF. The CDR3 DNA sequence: TGCAGTGCTAGGGTGACTAGCGGGGTCCCCTACGAGCAGTACTTC.

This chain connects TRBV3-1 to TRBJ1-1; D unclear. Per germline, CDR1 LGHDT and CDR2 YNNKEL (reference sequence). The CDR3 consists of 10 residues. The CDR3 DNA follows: TGTGCTGCGGGGAACACTGAAGCTTTCTTT. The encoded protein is CAAGNTEAFF.

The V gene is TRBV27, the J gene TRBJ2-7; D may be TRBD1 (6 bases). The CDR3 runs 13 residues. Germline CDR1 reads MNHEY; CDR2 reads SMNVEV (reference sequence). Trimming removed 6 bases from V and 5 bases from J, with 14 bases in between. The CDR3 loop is CASRPPWGHEQYF. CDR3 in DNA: TGTGCCAGCAGACCACCCTGGGGGCACGAGCAGTACTTC.

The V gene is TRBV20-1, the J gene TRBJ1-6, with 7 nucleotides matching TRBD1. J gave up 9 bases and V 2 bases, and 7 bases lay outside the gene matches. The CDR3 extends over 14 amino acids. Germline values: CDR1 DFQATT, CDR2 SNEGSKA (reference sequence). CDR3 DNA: TGCAGTGCTAGACGACAGGGACCCTCTTCACCCCTCCACTTT. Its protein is CSARRQGPSSPLHF.

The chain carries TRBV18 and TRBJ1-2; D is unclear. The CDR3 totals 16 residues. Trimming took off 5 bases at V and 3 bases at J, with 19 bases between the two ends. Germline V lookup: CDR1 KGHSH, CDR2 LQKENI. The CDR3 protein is CASSGTGLPLDYGYTF. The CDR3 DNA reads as TGTGCCAGCTCAGGAACCGGGCTCCCCCTGGACTATGGCTACACCTTC. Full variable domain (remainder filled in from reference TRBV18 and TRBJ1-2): NAGVMQNPRHLVRRRGQEARLRCSPMKGHSHVYWYRQLPEEGLKFMVYLQKENIIDESGMPKERFSAEFPKEGPSILRIQQVVRGDSAAYFCASSGTGLPLDYGYTFGSGTRLTVV.

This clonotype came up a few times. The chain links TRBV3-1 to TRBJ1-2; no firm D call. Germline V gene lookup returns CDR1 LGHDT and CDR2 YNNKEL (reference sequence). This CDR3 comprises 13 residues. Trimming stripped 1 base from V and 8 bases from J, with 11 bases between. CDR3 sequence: CASSQAEYRGYTF. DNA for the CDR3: TGTGCCAGCAGCCAAGCGGAATATCGCGGCTACACCTTC.

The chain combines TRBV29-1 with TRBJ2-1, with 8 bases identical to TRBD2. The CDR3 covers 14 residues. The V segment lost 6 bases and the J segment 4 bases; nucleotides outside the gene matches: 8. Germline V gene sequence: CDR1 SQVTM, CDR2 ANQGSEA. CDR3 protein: CSVARGGPYNEQFF. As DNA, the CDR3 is TGCAGCGTGGCCCGGGGGGGCCCATACAATGAGCAGTTCTTC.

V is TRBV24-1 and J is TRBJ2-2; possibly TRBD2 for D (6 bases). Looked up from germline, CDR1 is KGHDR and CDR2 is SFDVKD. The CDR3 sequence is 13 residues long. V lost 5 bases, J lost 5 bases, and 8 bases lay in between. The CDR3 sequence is CATSGGVTGELFF. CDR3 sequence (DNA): TGTGCCACCAGTGGCGGGGTGACCGGGGAGCTGTTTTTT.

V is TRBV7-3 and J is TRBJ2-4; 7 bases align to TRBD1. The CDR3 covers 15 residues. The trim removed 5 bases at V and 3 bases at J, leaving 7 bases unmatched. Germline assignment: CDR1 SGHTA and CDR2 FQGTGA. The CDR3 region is CASSRGAGGKNIQYF. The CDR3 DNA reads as TGTGCCAGCAGCCGAGGAGCAGGGGGCAAAAACATTCAGTACTTC.

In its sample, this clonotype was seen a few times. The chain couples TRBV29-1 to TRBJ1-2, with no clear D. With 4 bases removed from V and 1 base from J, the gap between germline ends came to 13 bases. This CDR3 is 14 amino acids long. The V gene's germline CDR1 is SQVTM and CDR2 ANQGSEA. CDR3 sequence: CSVGPLTLNYGYTF. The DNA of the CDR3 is TGCAGCGTTGGGCCCCTGACTCTTAACTATGGCTACACCTTC.

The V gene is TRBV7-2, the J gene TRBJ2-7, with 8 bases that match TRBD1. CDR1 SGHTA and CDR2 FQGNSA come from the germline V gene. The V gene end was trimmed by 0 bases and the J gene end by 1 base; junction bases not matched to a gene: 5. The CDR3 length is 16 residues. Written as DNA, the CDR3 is TGTGCCAGCAGCTTAGCGTCTACAGGGGGGTCCTACGAGCAGTACTTC. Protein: CASSLASTGGSYEQYF.

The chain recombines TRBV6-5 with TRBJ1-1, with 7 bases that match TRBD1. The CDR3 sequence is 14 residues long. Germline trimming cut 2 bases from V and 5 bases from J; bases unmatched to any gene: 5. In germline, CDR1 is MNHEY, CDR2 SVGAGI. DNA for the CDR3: TGTGCCAGCAGTTACCGACAGGGTGGGACTGAAGCTTTCTTT. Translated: CASSYRQGGTEAFF.

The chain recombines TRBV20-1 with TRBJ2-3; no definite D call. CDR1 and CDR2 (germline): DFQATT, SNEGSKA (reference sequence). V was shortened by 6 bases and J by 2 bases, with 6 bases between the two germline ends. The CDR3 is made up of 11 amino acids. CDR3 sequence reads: CSAESTDTQYF. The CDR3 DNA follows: TGCAGTGCAGAATCCACAGATACGCAGTATTTT.

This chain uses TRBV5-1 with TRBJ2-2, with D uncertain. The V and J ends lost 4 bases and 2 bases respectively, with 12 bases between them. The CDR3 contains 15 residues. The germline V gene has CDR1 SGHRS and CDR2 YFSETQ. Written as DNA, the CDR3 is TGCGCCAGCAGCCCCACAGCGATCAACACCGGGGAGCTGTTTTTT. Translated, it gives CASSPTAINTGELFF.

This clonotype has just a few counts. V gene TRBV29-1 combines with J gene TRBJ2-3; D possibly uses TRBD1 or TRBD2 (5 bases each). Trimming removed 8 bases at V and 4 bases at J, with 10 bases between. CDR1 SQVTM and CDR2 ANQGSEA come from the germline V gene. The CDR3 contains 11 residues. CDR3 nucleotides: TGCAGCTTCAGGGAGCCAGATACGCAGTATTTT. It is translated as CSFREPDTQYF.

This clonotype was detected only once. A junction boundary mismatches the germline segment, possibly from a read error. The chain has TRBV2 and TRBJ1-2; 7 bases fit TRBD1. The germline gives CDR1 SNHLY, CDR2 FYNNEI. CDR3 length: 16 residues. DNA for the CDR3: TGTGCCAGCAGTGCTGGGACAGCTTATTCTAACTATGGCTCCACCTTC. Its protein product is CASSAGTAYSNYGSTF.

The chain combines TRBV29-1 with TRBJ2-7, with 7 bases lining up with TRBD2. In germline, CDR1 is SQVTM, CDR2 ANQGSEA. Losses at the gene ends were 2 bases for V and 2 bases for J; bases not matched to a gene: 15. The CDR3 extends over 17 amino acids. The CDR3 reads CSVESRVLAGEAYEQYF. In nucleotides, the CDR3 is TGCAGCGTTGAATCCCGGGTCTTGGCGGGAGAGGCCTACGAGCAGTACTTC.

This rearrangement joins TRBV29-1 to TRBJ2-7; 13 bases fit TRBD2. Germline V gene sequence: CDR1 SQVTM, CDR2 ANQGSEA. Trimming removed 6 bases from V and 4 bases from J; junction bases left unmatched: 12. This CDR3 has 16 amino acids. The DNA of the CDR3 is TGCAGCGTCCAAGGGGGCACTAGCGGGAGGGTTTACGAGCAGTACTTC. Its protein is CSVQGGTSGRVYEQYF.

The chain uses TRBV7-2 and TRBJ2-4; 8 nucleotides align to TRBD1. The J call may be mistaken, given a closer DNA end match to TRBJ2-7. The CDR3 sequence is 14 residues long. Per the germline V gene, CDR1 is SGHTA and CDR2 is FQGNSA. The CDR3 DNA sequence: TGTGCCAGCAGCGTTGGACAGGGTGGTACCGAGCAGTACTTC. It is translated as CASSVGQGGTEQYF.